This T cell receptor (beta chain) comes out of a study of early T cells in non-severe SARS-CoV-2 infection. The wider study: RNA in bulk from unsorted whole blood was sequenced, and chains were unpaired. Study results and caveats: A preference for anti-spike CD8 responses marked VDJdb matching, which missed private and CD4 specificities.

This clonotype has at least ten counts. Its antigen remains unidentified. V shed 5 bases, J shed 9 bases, and the junction held 10 bases outside the gene matches. The length of the CDR3 is 13 residues. Per the germline V gene, CDR1 is SQVTM and CDR2 is ANQGSEA. Attachment of unique molecular identifiers to individual cDNA molecules was performed. MiXCR, applied by TCRdb to the 5' RACE reads, yields one record per CDR3 protein. This table has roughly 90,000 distinct CDR3 sequences, over 13% appearing once. The sequencing sample was made of whole blood. This clonotype originated in an adult who was a healthcare worker with PCR-confirmed SARS-CoV-2 infection or an uninfected control (not recorded which). The rearrangement uses TRBV29-1 and TRBJ2-1; TRBD2 agrees at 7 bases. The chain's CDR3 is CSVIGAGVSEQFF. The CDR3 coding sequence is TGCAGCGTTATAGGTGCGGGAGTAAGTGAGCAGTTCTTC.